This TCR beta chain comes out of a study of cytomegalovirus exposure and HLA in healthy donors. The wider study: There were about 85 million unique TCRs (from HLA-typed donors) in an early data release.

General observations from the study: A later analysis showed that HLA-associated TCR beta chains had undergone more clonal expansion than equally common others. Cytomegalovirus association was listed for around 180 TCR beta chains.

The CDR3 length is 14 residues. With V trimmed by 0 bases and J by 15 bases, 10 bases remained unmatched. CDR1 is SGHDN and CDR2 is FVKESK in the germline V gene. In the case of this clone: What it recognizes is unknown.

The study ran its PCR with 60 Vbeta and 13 Jbeta primers. Measured with immunoSEQ multiplex PCR; TCRdb has only the in-frame clones, and not every one. Of roughly 100,000 clones listed, approximately 70% are singletons. The source is a man under 40 in good health and CMV-seropositive. What was sequenced was PBMCs. V gene TRBV14 combines with J gene TRBJ2-1, with 8 bases matching TRBD1. The CDR3 nucleotides read TGTGCCAGCAGCCAAGATACAACCGGGACAGGCAGGTTCTTC. Its protein product is CASSQDTTGTGRFF. Based on the CDR3 plus reference TRBV14 and TRBJ2-1, the full variable domain is EAGVTQFPSHSVIEKGQTVTLRCDPISGHDNLYWYRRVMGKEIKFLLHFVKESKQDESGMPNNRFLAERTGGTYSTLKVQPAELEDSGVYFCASSQDTTGTGRFFGPGTRLTVL.